The T cell receptor (beta chain) described here comes from a study of T cell repertoires in cytomegalovirus infection. The J segment lost 2 bases and the V segment lost 6 bases, leaving 11 bases of the junction unmatched. The CDR3 length is 16 residues. Per the germline V gene, CDR1 is SGHVT and CDR2 is SQSDAQ. With respect to this clonotype: What it binds is not known.

TCRdb reprocessed the reads with MiXCR, giving one entry per CDR3 protein. Here the sample spans approximately 910,000 distinct CDR3 sequences, approximately 33% being singletons. Sequenced here: cultured CD8+ T cells from PBMCs, sampled from culture after CMV antigen stimulation. This sequence was found in a human donor in good health (CMV status not recorded). Some clones in this sample may be carry-over from other donors' samples. The V gene is TRBV7-4, the J gene TRBJ2-3; TRBD2 agrees at 7 bases. DNA for the CDR3: TGTGCCAGCAGGCCCGAGGGGCGGGGGATCACAGATACGCAGTATTTT. Translated: CASRPEGRGITDTQYF.